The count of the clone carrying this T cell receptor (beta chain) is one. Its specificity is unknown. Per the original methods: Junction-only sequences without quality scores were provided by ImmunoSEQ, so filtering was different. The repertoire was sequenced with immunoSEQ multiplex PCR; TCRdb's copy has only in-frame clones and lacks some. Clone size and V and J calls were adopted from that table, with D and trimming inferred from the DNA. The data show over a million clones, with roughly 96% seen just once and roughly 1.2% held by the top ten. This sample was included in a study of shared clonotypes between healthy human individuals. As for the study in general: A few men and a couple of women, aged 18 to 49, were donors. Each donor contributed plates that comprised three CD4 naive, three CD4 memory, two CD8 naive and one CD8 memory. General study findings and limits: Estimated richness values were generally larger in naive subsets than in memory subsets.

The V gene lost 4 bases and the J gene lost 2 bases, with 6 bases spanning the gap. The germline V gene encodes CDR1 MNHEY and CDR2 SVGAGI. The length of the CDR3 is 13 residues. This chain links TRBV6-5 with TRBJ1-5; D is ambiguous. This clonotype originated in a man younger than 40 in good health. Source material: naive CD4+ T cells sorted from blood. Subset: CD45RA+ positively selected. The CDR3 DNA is TGTGCCAGCAGTTCGGGAGGCAATCAGCCCCAGCATTTT. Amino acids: CASSSGGNQPQHF.